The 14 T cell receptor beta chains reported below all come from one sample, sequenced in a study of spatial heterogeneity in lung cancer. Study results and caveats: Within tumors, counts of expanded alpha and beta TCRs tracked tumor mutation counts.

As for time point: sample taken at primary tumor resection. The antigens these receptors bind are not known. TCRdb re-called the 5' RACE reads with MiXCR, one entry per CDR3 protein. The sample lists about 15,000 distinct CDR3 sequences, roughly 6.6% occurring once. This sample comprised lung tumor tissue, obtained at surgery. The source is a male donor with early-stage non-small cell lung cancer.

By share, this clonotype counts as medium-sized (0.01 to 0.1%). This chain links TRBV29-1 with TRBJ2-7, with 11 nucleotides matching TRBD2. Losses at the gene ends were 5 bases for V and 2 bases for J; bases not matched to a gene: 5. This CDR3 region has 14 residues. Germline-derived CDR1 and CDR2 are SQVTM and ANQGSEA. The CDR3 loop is CSVRLAGGPYEQYV. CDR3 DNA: TGCAGCGTTAGGCTAGCGGGGGGACCCTACGAGCAGTACGTC.

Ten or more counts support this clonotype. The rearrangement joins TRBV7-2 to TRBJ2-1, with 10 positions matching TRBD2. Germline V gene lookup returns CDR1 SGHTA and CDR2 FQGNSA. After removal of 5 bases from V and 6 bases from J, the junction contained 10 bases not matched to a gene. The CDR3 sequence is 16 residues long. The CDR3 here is CASSPVLAGVTNEQFF. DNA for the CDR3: TGTGCCAGCAGCCCGGTTCTAGCGGGAGTTACCAATGAGCAGTTCTTC.

CDR3 DNA sequence: TGCAGCGTTGCCAAGGGACAGACCTACGAGCAGTACTTC. The encoded protein is CSVAKGQTYEQYF. This chain connects TRBV29-1 to TRBJ2-7, with 7 bases matching TRBD1. This CDR3 is built from 13 residues. Losses at the gene ends were 4 bases for V and 2 bases for J; bases not matched to a gene: 5. Germline CDR1 is SQVTM and CDR2 is ANQGSEA.

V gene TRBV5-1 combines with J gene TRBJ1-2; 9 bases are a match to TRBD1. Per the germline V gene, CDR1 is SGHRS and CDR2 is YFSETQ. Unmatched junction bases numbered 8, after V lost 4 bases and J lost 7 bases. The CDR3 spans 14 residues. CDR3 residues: CASSPLDRGGGYTF. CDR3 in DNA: TGCGCCAGCAGCCCCTTGGACAGGGGAGGTGGCTACACCTTC.

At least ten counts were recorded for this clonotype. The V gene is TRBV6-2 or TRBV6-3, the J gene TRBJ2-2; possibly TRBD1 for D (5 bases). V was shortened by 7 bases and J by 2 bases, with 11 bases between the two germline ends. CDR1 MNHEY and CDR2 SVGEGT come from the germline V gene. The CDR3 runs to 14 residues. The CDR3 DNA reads TGTGCCAGCAAAAGGGGTCTTAACACCGGGGAGCTGTTTTTT. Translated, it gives CASKRGLNTGELFF.

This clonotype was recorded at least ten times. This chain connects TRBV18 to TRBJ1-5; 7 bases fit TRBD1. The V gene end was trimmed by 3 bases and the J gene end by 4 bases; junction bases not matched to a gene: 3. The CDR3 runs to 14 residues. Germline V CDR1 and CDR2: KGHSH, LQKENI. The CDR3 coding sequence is TGTGCCAGCTCACCCGGGACAGTTAATCAGCCCCAGCATTTT. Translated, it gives CASSPGTVNQPQHF.

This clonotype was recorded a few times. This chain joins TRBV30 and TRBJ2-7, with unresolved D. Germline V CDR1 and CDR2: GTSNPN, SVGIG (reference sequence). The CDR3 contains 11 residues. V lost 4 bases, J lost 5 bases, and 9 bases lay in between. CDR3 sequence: CAWKHGNEQYF. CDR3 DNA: TGTGCCTGGAAACACGGAAACGAGCAGTACTTC.

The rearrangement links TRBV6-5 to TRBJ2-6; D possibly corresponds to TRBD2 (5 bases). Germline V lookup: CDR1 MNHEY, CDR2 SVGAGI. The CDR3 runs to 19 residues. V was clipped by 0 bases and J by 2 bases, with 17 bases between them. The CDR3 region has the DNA TGTGCCAGCAGTTACTCGATGGTCCGGGAAATAGCTGGGGCCAACGTCCTGACTTTC. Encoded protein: CASSYSMVREIAGANVLTF.

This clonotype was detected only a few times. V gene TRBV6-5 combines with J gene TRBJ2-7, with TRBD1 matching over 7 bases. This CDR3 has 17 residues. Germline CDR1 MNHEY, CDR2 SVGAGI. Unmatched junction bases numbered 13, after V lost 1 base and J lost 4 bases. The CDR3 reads CASSYWPGAGGSYEQYF. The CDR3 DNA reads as TGTGCCAGCAGTTACTGGCCAGGGGCAGGGGGTTCGTACGAGCAGTACTTC.

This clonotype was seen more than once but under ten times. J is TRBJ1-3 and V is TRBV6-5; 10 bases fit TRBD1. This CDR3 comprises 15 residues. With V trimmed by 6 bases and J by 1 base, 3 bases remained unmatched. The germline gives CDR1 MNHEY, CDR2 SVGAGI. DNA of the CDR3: TGTGCCAGCAGACGACAGGGGGCATCTGGAAACACCATATATTTT. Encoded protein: CASRRQGASGNTIYF.

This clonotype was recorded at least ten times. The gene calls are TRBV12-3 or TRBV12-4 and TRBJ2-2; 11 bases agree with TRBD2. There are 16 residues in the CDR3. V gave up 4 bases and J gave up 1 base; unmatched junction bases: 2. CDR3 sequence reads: CASSSGLAGNTGELFF. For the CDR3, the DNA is TGTGCCAGCAGTTCAGGACTAGCGGGGAACACCGGGGAGCTGTTTTTT.

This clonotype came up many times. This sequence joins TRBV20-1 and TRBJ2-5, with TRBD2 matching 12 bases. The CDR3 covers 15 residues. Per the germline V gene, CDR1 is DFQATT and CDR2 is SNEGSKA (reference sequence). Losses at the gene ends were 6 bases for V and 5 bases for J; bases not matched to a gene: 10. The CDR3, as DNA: TGCAGTGCCGGGACTAGCGGGTACCCCGGGGAGACCCAGTACTTC. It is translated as CSAGTSGYPGETQYF.

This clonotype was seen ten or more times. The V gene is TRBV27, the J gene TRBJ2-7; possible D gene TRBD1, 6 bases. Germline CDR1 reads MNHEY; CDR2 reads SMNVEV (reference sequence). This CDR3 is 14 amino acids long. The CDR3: CTSSPLRGRHEQYV. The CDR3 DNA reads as TGCACCAGCAGTCCCCTCAGGGGTCGGCACGAGCAGTACGTC.

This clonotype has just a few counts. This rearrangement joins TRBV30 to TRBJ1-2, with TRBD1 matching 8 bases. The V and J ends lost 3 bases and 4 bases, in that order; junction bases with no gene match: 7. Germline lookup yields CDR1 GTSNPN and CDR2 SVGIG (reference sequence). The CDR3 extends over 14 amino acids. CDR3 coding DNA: TGTGCCTGGAGGGGGACAGGTCTGGGCTATGGCTACACCTTC. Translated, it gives CAWRGTGLGYGYTF.